This TCR beta chain was sequenced in a study of T cell changes during pregnancy in multiple sclerosis (dated by TCRdb to about 2019). As for the study more broadly: The study examined how the T cell repertoire changed over the course of pregnancy in women with multiple sclerosis.

Concerning this clone: The specificity of this receptor is unknown. Mismatch with germline at one junction end may stem from a read error.

Receptors were amplified or captured by the immunoSEQ multiplex PCR assay. The immuneACCESS repertoire file appears here via TCRdb, limited to in-frame rearrangements. These files lack a portion of the clones; in checked studies, under half of the deficit traces to unresolved V genes, and the cause of the others is not known. Present in this sample are tens of thousands of clones, approximately 89% of which were seen just once. The ten largest clones add up to less than 6% of the sample. The source of this sequence is a female donor with multiple sclerosis, enrolled in a pregnancy study. The specimen was CD8+ T cells from peripheral blood mononuclear cells, collected in the first trimester of pregnancy.

The CDR3 protein sequence reads: CASSLGPSQGLAGFEQFF. The sequenced DNA: TGTGCTAGCAGCTTAGGACCGAGCCAGGGACTAGCAGGATTTGAGCAGTTCTTC. The chain is made from TRBV7-7 and TRBJ2-1; TRBD2 fits 9 bases in the junction. CDR1 and CDR2, per the germline V gene (reference sequence), are SSHAT and FNYEAQ. There are 18 amino acids in the CDR3, from cysteine to phenylalanine inclusive. Only the CDR3 DNA is retained, 54 bases long and in frame from the first base.